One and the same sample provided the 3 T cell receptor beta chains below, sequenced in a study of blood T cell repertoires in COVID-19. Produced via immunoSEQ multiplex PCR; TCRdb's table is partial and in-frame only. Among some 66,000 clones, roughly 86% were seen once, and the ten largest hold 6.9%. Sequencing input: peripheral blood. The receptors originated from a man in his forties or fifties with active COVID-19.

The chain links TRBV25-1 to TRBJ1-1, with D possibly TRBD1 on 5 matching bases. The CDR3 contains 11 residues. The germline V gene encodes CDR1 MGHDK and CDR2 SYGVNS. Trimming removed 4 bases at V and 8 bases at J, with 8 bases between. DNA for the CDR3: TGTGCCAGCAGTGTCCACAGGGAAGCTTTCTTT. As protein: CASSVHREAFF.

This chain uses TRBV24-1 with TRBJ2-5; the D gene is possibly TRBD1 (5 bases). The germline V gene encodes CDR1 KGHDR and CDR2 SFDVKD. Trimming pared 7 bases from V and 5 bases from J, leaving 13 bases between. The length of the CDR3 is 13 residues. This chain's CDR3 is CATSWGPAETQYF. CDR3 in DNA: TGTGCCACCAGCTGGGGCCCGGCGGAGACCCAGTACTTC.

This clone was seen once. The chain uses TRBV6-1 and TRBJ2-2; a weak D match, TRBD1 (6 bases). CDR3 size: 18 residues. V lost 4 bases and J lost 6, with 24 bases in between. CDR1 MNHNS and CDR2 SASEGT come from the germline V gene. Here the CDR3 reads CASSAKRQERPSAGELFF. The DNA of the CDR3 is TGTGCCAGCAGTGCAAAGCGACAGGAACGTCCCTCGGCCGGGGAGCTGTTTTTT.